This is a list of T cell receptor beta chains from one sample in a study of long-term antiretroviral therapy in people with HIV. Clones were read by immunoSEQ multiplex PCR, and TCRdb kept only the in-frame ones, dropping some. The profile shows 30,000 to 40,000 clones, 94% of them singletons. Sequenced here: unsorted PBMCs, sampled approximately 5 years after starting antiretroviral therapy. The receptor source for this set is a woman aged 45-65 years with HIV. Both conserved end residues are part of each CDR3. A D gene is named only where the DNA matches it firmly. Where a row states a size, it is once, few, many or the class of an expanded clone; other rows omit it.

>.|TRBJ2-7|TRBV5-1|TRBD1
TGCGCCAATATACAGGGGGCCTCCTACGAGCAGTACTTC
CANIQGASYEQYF
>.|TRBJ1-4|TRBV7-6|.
TGTGCCAGCAGCTTACCCGCACTGGGCGCAACTAATGAAAAACTGTTTTTT
CASSLPALGATNEKLFF
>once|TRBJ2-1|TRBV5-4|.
TGTGCCAGCAGCTTGCCCAGGGGGGACAATGAGCAGTTCTTC
CASSLPRGDNEQFF
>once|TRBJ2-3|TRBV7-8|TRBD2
TGTGCCAGCAGCTTAGGCGCGGGGGGGCCAATGGATACGCAGTATTTT
CASSLGAGGPMDTQYF
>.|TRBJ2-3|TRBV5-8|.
TGTGCCAGCAGCTCAGAATGGACGCAGTATTTT
CASSSEWTQYF
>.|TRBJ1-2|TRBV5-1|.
TGCGCCTCCCGAGCGGGTAACTATGGCTACACCTTC
CASRAGNYGYTF
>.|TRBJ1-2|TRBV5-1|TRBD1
TGCGCCAGCAGCCGAGACAGGGGATATGGCTACACCTTC
CASSRDRGYGYTF
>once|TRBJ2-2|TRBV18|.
TGTGCCAGCTCACCAGGGGTCGACACCGGGGAGCTGTTTTTT
CASSPGVDTGELFF
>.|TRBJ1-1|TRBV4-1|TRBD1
TGCGCCAGCAGCCAAGGTTTTACAGGGGTTGAAGCTTTCTTT
CASSQGFTGVEAFF
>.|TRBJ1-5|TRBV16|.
TGTGCCAGCAGCCAATCGGGGGTAGGAGATCAGCCCCAGCATTTT
CASSQSGVGDQPQHF
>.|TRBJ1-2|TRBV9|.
TGTGCCAGCAGCGTAAACCCCGGAGCTAACTATGGCTACACCTTC
CASSVNPGANYGYTF
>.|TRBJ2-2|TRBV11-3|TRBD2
TGTGCCAGCAGCCAGTTTGGACTAGCGGCCACCGGGGAGCTGTTTTTT
CASSQFGLAATGELFF
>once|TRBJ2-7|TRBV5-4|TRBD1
TGTGCCAGCAGCCCGGGACAGGGATCTTCCGAGCAGTACTTC
CASSPGQGSSEQYF
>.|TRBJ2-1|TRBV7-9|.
TGTGCCAGCAGCCGACTTGCTTCTGAGCAGTTCTTC
CASSRLASEQFF
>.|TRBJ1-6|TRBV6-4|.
TGTGCCAGCAGTGAATGGGCGGCGGGTTCACCCCTCCACTTT
CASSEWAAGSPLHF
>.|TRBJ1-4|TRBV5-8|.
TGTGCCAGCAGCTTGAGTGGGGGGCGAACTAATGAAAAACTGTTTTTT
CASSLSGGRTNEKLFF
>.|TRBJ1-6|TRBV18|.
TGTGCCAGCTCACCACCCGGCAGGGGATTGAATTCACCCCTCCACTTT
CASSPPGRGLNSPLHF
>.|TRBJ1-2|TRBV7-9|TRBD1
TGTGCCAGCAGCCTTCAGGGGGTGGATGGCTACACCTTC
CASSLQGVDGYTF
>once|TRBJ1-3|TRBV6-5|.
TGTGCCAGCAGTTACAGGGAGGCTGGAAACACCATATATTTT
CASSYREAGNTIYF
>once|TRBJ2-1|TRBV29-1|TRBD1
TGCAGCGTTTCCGGGACAGCCAGCCGGGATGAGCAGTTCTTC
CSVSGTASRDEQFF
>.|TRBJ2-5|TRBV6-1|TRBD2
TGTGCCAGCAGTGAATACGATACTAGCGGGGGAATTGGGGAGACCCAGTACTTC
CASSEYDTSGGIGETQYF
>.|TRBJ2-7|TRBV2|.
TGTGCCAGCAGTGTAGAAAGGAAGGGCGAGCAGTACTTC
CASSVERKGEQYF
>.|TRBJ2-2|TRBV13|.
TGTGCCAGCAGCCCAACGGTTGGGGATGCGCGAACCACCGGGGAGCTGTTTTTT
CASSPTVGDARTTGELFF
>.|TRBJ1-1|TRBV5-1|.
TGCGCCAGCAGCTTGGTCGCGGGGACTGAAGCTTTCTTT
CASSLVAGTEAFF
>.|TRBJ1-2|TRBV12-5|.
TGTGCTAGTGGTGAGTCCGGCTTCTATGGCTACACCTTC
CASGESGFYGYTF